The rows below give T cell receptor beta chains drawn from one sample of a study of blood T cell repertoires in COVID-19. Profiling relied on immunoSEQ multiplex PCR, and the TCRdb table lists in-frame clones only, not all of them. This table has 250,000 to 300,000 clones, roughly nine tenths appearing once. Sequencing input: peripheral blood. These receptors were taken from a woman in her twenties or thirties with COVID-19, enrolled during active disease. Both conserved end residues are part of each CDR3. The order of the fields is CDR3 protein, CDR3 DNA, J gene, V gene, D gene, clone size. D genes are given only for firm matches. Size tells how often a clone was seen (once, few, many) or the class of an expanded clone, and some rows leave it out.

cdr3_aa: CASSLMGGAGEEKLFF
cdr3_nt: TGTGCCAGCAGTTTAATGGGTGGGGCAGGGGAAGAAAAACTGTTTTTT
j_call: TRBJ1-4
v_call: TRBV28
d_call: NA
clone_size: NA

cdr3_aa: CASSSTTRSYNEQFF
cdr3_nt: TGTGCCAGCAGCTCAACTACCCGCTCCTACAATGAGCAGTTCTTC
j_call: TRBJ2-1
v_call: TRBV7-9
d_call: NA
clone_size: NA

cdr3_aa: CASSPGEGSEKLFF
cdr3_nt: TGTGCCAGCTCACCCGGCGAGGGTTCTGAAAAACTGTTTTTT
j_call: TRBJ1-4
v_call: TRBV18
d_call: NA
clone_size: NA

cdr3_aa: CASSWATSSTDTQYF
cdr3_nt: TGTGCCAGCAGCTGGGCTACTTCTAGCACAGATACGCAGTATTTT
j_call: TRBJ2-3
v_call: TRBV27
d_call: NA
clone_size: NA

cdr3_aa: CASSYQGGYTF
cdr3_nt: TGTGCCAGCAGTTACCAGGGTGGCTACACCTTC
j_call: TRBJ1-2
v_call: TRBV6-5
d_call: NA
clone_size: NA

cdr3_aa: CASSPGQLYGYTF
cdr3_nt: TGTGCCAGCAGTCCAGGACAGCTGTATGGCTACACCTTC
j_call: TRBJ1-2
v_call: TRBV27
d_call: NA
clone_size: NA

cdr3_aa: CASSTSGVSTDTQYF
cdr3_nt: TGTGCCAGCAGCACTAGCGGCGTAAGCACAGATACGCAGTATTTT
j_call: TRBJ2-3
v_call: TRBV5-8
d_call: TRBD2
clone_size: NA

cdr3_aa: CASSLVQRGNTGELFF
cdr3_nt: TGTGCCAGCAGCTTAGTCCAGCGGGGGAACACCGGGGAGCTGTTTTTT
j_call: TRBJ2-2
v_call: TRBV7-9
d_call: TRBD2
clone_size: NA

cdr3_aa: CASRAAGGEIYGYTF
cdr3_nt: TGTGCCAGCAGGGCCGCGGGCGGCGAGATCTATGGCTACACCTTC
j_call: TRBJ1-2
v_call: TRBV2
d_call: NA
clone_size: NA

cdr3_aa: CASSAEFANTGELFF
cdr3_nt: TGTGCCAGCAGTGCGGAGTTCGCCAACACCGGGGAGCTGTTTTTT
j_call: TRBJ2-2
v_call: TRBV2
d_call: NA
clone_size: NA

cdr3_aa: CASTVYSNQPQHF
cdr3_nt: TGTGCCAGTACCGTTTATAGCAATCAGCCCCAGCATTTT
j_call: TRBJ1-5
v_call: TRBV19
d_call: NA
clone_size: few